The 5 T cell receptor beta chains below were found in one sample sequenced in a study of blood T cell repertoires in COVID-19. The data were produced by immunoSEQ multiplex PCR, yet TCRdb's version contains in-frame clones alone and is incomplete. This table holds approximately 90,000 clones, 70% to 90% found once. Source material: peripheral blood. These receptors all come from a man in his forties or fifties with acute or convalescent COVID-19.

This clone was found a few times. The chain combines TRBV6-2 or TRBV6-3 with TRBJ2-6, with D unresolved. Trimming took 6 bases from V and 0 from J, leaving 15 bases between them. In germline, CDR1 is MNHEY, CDR2 SVGEGT. This CDR3 is 17 amino acids long. CDR3 loop: CASSQFYAGSGANVLTF. CDR3 DNA: TGTGCCAGCAGCCAATTTTACGCAGGCTCTGGGGCCAACGTCCTGACTTTC.

The chain links TRBV6-6 to TRBJ2-7; TRBD2 aligns across 8 bases. The V gene's germline CDR1 is MNHNY and CDR2 SVGAGI (reference sequence). CDR3 length: 12 amino acids. Trimming took 6 bases from V and 4 from J; bases not matched to a gene: 2. The CDR3 DNA sequence: TGTGCCAGCAGGAAGCGGGAGTACGAGCAGTACTTC. Protein product: CASRKREYEQYF.

This clone was detected once. The gene calls are TRBV9 and TRBJ2-3, with D tentatively TRBD1 (7 bases). V was pared by 3 bases and J by 5 bases, with 25 bases between. The CDR3 extends over 18 amino acids. Germline CDR1 reads SGDLS; CDR2 reads YYNGEE. CDR3 bases: TGTGCCAGCAGCGCGCCTCCCGGGACAGCGGCGGGGAGAGATACGCAGTATTTT. Translating it yields CASSAPPGTAAGRDTQYF.

The chain is built from TRBV5-1 and TRBJ2-7, with 11 positions matching TRBD2. Losses at the gene ends were 4 bases for V and 0 bases for J; bases not matched to a gene: 3. Germline assignment: CDR1 SGHRS and CDR2 YFSETQ. This CDR3 region has 15 residues. The DNA of the CDR3 is TGCGCCAGCAGCGAAACTAGCGGGAGCTCCTACGAGCAGTACTTC. Protein product: CASSETSGSSYEQYF.

This chain links TRBV5-5 with TRBJ1-6; D not resolved. In germline, CDR1 is SGHKS, CDR2 YYEKEE (reference sequence). Trimming left V 4 bases short and J 6 bases short, with 23 bases between. This CDR3 is 18 amino acids long. Written as DNA, the CDR3 is TGTGCCAGCAGCGACCGCGTCCCTTCAACAGTTACTAATTCACCCCTCCACTTT. It encodes CASSDRVPSTVTNSPLHF. The full variable domain, with the rest looked up from reference TRBV5-5 and TRBJ1-6, is DAGVTQSPTHLIKTRGQQVTLRCSPISGHKSVSWYQQVLGQGPQFIFQYYEKEERGRGNFPDRFSARQFPNYSSELNVNALLLGDSALYLCASSDRVPSTVTNSPLHFGNGTRLTVT.